Below, 21 T cell receptor beta chains from the same sample are listed, as sequenced in a study of monozygotic twins with inflammatory bowel disease (dated by TCRdb to the late 2010s). The library was made by 5' RACE. Data came from an Illumina HiSeq 2500. With the reads reprocessed by TCRdb, a single entry stands for each CDR3 protein sequence and no DNA is reported. This sample's clone table shows nearly 450,000 distinct CDR3 sequences. The biggest ten clones account for about 2.2% of the sample. Input material: blood. The receptors come from a human donor with ulcerative colitis or Crohn's disease, or a healthy co-twin of an affected twin (not recorded which).

The CDR3 spells CASSAHGGGRVSSYNEQFF. The rearrangement links TRBV7-8 to TRBJ2-1; TCRdb gives TRBD1 as the D gene, but with no DNA this cannot be confirmed. Germline CDR1 and CDR2: SGHVS and FQNEAQ. CDR3 length: 19 residues.

The V call is TRBV10-3, the J call TRBJ2-1; TCRdb picks TRBD2, but there is no DNA to check that call. The CDR3 sequence is 15 residues long. Germline lookup yields CDR1 ENHRY and CDR2 SYGVKD. The CDR3 sequence is CAISPLAGPRVEQFF.

This chain connects TRBV15 to TRBJ1-5; with no DNA, the TCRdb D assignment of TRBD1 cannot be verified. This CDR3 spans 17 amino acids. Germline loops: CDR1 LNHNV, CDR2 YYDKDF (reference sequence). The CDR3 sequence: CATSTRGQEKYNQPQHF.

The CDR3 loop reads CATSRAQGYEQYF. This chain links TRBV15 with TRBJ2-7; the D gene TCRdb calls, TRBD1, cannot be checked with no DNA. Germline assignment: CDR1 LNHNV and CDR2 YYDKDF (reference sequence). The CDR3 is 13 residues long. Complete variable domain (other parts from reference TRBV15 and TRBJ2-7): DAMVIQNPRYQVTQFGKPVTLSCSQTLNHNVMYWYQQKSSQAPKLLFHYYDKDFNNEADTPDNFQSRRPNTSFCFLDIRSPGLGDTAMYLCATSRAQGYEQYFGPGTRLTVT.

The gene calls are TRBV7-2 and TRBJ1-1. Germline V lookup: CDR1 SGHTA, CDR2 FQGNSA. The CDR3 contains 14 residues. This CDR3 is CASSLARWNTEAFF.

The rearrangement links TRBV5-4 to TRBJ2-3; with no DNA, the TCRdb D assignment of TRBD2 cannot be verified. Germline V gene sequence: CDR1 SGHNT, CDR2 YYREEE (reference sequence). This CDR3 contains 16 residues. This chain's CDR3 is CASSLKTSGDTDTQYF.

The CDR3 sequence is CSVAQAGGVEQFF. This chain uses TRBV29-1 with TRBJ2-1; TCRdb's D gene call, TRBD2, goes unchecked for lack of DNA. The CDR3 extends over 13 amino acids. From germline, CDR1 is SQVTM and CDR2 ANQGSEA.

The V and J genes are TRBV20-1 and TRBJ1-1. The CDR3 has 14 amino acids. The germline gives CDR1 DFQATT, CDR2 SNEGSKA (reference sequence). The chain's CDR3 is CSATRHGVNTEAFF.

This sequence joins TRBV5-8 and TRBJ2-3; the D call of TRBD1 rests on TCRdb alone, since no DNA is present to check it. Per germline, CDR1 SGHTS and CDR2 YDEGEE. The CDR3 spans 14 residues. The CDR3 region is CARGDRGGTDTQYF.

The J gene is TRBJ1-2, the V gene TRBV7-9. CDR1 and CDR2 (germline): SEHNR, FQNEAQ (reference sequence). The CDR3 is 15 residues long. CDR3 sequence reads: CASSLIVAGLYGYTF.

This chain uses TRBV18 with TRBJ2-4; TCRdb indicates TRBD2, and absent DNA this call remains unverified. This CDR3 contains 13 residues. Germline CDR1 and CDR2: KGHSH and LQKENI. The CDR3 spells CASSPQGRDIQYF.

The chain links TRBV7-3 to TRBJ2-2. This CDR3 is built from 16 residues. CDR1 SGHTA and CDR2 FQGTGA come from the germline V gene. CDR3 residues: CASSLIAGKNTGELFF.

The chain uses TRBV7-9 and TRBJ1-1; TCRdb's D call of TRBD1 is untestable without DNA. CDR3 length: 16 residues. Germline V gives CDR1 SEHNR, CDR2 FQNEAQ (reference sequence). CDR3: CASSLLSGQLNTEAFF.

The chain carries TRBV28 and TRBJ2-5; TCRdb names TRBD2, which stays unverified in the absence of DNA. The germline V gene has CDR1 MDHEN and CDR2 SYDVKM. The length of the CDR3 is 13 residues. The CDR3 sequence is CASSSGREETQYF.

The chain employs TRBV4-1 and TRBJ2-1. CDR1 is MGHRA, CDR2 YSYEKL, per germline. CDR3 length equals 12 residues. CDR3: CASSQLYNEQFF.

This chain connects TRBV6-2 or TRBV6-3 to TRBJ2-7; the TCRdb call, TRBD1, lacks DNA for checking. CDR1 MNHEY and CDR2 SVGEGT come from the germline V gene. This CDR3 is 15 amino acids long. This CDR3 reads CASCLRGQGTYEQYF.

This sequence joins TRBV20-1 and TRBJ2-7; TCRdb lists TRBD2, though no DNA is available to test this call. Germline CDR1 is DFQATT and CDR2 is SNEGSKA (reference sequence). The CDR3 covers 11 residues. The CDR3 protein is CSGGTEYEQYF.

This chain connects TRBV5-1 to TRBJ1-4; TCRdb designates TRBD1, a call that cannot be tested without DNA. Germline CDR1 SGHRS, CDR2 YFSETQ. The CDR3 spans 14 residues. The CDR3 loop reads CASSLSTGREKLFF.

The V and J genes are TRBV30 and TRBJ2-3; TCRdb names TRBD1, which stays unverified in the absence of DNA. CDR3 size: 12 residues. Germline CDR1 GTSNPN, CDR2 SVGIG (reference sequence). The CDR3 spells CAWTPGEDTQYF.

V is TRBV20-1 and J is TRBJ2-3; TCRdb indicates TRBD2, and absent DNA this call remains unverified. Germline V gene lookup returns CDR1 DFQATT and CDR2 SNEGSKA (reference sequence). The CDR3 length is 14 residues. CDR3 in amino acids: CSAVLAGGADTQYF.

The chain uses TRBV18 and TRBJ2-7; as DNA is missing, the TRBD2 call by TCRdb cannot be tested. The CDR3 length is 14 residues. The germline gives CDR1 KGHSH, CDR2 LQKENI. CDR3 sequence: CASSSLAGEGEQYF.